Each of the 5 T cell receptor beta chains below was sequenced from the same sample in a study of cytomegalovirus exposure and HLA in healthy donors. The primer mix had 60 Vbeta and 13 Jbeta primers. Repertoires were generated with immunoSEQ multiplex PCR, while TCRdb's copy carries only in-frame clones and drops some. The profile covers under 200,000 clones, with 80% appearing a single time and roughly 6.3% taken by the ten largest. Sequencing used PBMCs. All receptors derive from a male donor in good health and CMV-seropositive.

The chain employs TRBV30 and TRBJ2-7; 7 bases fit TRBD1. This CDR3 is 12 amino acids long. Germline V gene sequence: CDR1 GTSNPN, CDR2 SVGIG (reference sequence). V trimming: 0 bases; J trimming: 4 bases; junction bases outside the gene matches: 0. CDR3 sequence: CAWSVQGYEQYF. CDR3 DNA sequence: TGTGCCTGGAGTGTACAGGGGTACGAGCAGTACTTC.

The chain has TRBV7-2 and TRBJ2-5; 11 bases line up with TRBD2. Germline lookup yields CDR1 SGHTA and CDR2 FQGNSA. The CDR3 totals 14 residues. The J segment lost 3 bases and the V segment lost 5 bases, leaving 2 bases of the junction unmatched. This CDR3 reads CASSPGLAEETQYF. DNA for the CDR3: TGTGCCAGCAGCCCGGGACTAGCGGAAGAGACCCAGTACTTC.

This chain uses TRBV2 with TRBJ2-2, with D perhaps matching TRBD2 (5 bases). Germline loops: CDR1 SNHLY, CDR2 FYNNEI. The V gene lost 0 bases and the J gene lost 3 bases, with 11 bases spanning the gap. The CDR3 totals 16 residues. The CDR3 bases are TGTGCCAGCAGTGAAGCGCTGGTGGGAGACACCGGGGAGCTGTTTTTT. It encodes CASSEALVGDTGELFF.

The chain is built from TRBV11-2 and TRBJ1-5; TRBD1 might be the D (6 bases). The ends were cut back, 7 bases at V and 6 bases at J, with 16 bases in the middle. CDR1 and CDR2 from the germline V gene are SGHAT and FQNNGV. This CDR3 is built from 14 residues. The DNA for the CDR3 is TGTGCCAGCACCCCAGGGGAAAGAAGTCAGCCCCAGCATTTT. It is translated as CASTPGERSQPQHF.

The gene calls are TRBV7-9 and TRBJ1-5; D unresolved. The germline V and J ends were trimmed by 5 bases and 7 bases, with 15 bases remaining between them. Germline CDR1 SEHNR, CDR2 FQNEAQ (reference sequence). The CDR3 consists of 14 residues. The CDR3 sequence is CASSPEAANQPQHF. The CDR3 DNA follows: TGTGCCAGCAGCCCGGAGGCCGCGAACCAGCCCCAGCATTTT.